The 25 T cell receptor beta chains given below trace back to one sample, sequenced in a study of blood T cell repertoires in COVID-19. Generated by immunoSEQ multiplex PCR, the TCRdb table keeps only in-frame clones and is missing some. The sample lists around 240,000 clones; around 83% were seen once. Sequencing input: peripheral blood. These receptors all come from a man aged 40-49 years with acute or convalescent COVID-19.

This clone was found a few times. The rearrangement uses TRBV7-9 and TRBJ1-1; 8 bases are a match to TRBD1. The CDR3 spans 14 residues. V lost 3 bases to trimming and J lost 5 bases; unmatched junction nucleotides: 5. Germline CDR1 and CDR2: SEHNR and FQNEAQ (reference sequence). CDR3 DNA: TGTGCCAGCAGCTTCGGACAGGGAAGGACTGAAGCTTTCTTT. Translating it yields CASSFGQGRTEAFF.

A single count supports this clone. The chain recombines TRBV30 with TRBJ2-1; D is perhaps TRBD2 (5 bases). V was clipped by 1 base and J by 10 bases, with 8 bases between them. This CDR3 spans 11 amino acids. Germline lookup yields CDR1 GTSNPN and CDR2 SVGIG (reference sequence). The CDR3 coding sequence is TGTGCCTGGAGTGAGGAGGACGAGCAGTTCTTC. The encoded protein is CAWSEEDEQFF.

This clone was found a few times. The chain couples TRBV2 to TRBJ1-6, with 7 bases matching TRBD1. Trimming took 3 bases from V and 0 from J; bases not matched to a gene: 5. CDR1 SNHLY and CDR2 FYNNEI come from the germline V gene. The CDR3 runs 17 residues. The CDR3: CASSEGQPSSYNSPLHF. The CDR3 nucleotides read TGTGCCAGCAGTGAGGGACAGCCGAGCTCCTATAATTCACCCCTCCACTTT.

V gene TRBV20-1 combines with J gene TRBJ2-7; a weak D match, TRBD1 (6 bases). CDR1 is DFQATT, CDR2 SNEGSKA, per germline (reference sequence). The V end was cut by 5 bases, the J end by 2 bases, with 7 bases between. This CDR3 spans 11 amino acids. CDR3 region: CSAWTAYEQYF. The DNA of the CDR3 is TGCAGTGCTTGGACAGCCTACGAGCAGTACTTC.

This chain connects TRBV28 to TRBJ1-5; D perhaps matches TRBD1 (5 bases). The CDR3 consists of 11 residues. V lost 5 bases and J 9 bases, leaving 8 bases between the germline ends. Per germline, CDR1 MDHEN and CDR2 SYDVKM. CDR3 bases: TGTGCCAGCAGTAGGGGAGGGCCCCAGCATTTT. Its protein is CASSRGGPQHF. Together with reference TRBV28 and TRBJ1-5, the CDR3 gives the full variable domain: DVKVTQSSRYLVKRTGEKVFLECVQDMDHENMFWYRQDPGLGLRLIYFSYDVKMKEKGDIPEGYSVSREKKERFSLILESASTNQTSMYLCASSRGGPQHFGDGTRLSIL.

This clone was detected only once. CDR3 bases: TGTGCCAGCTCACCAGTCCGGGACAGCACCTATGGCTACACCTTC. This translates into CASSPVRDSTYGYTF. The J gene is TRBJ1-2, the V gene TRBV18, with 7 bases identical to TRBD1. Germline V gene data show CDR1 as KGHSH and CDR2 as LQKENI. CDR3 length equals 15 residues. J gave up 4 bases and V 2 bases, and 7 bases lay outside the gene matches.

This CDR3 is CASSPRGLARETQYF. In DNA form, the CDR3 reads TGTGCCAGCAGCCCCAGAGGACTAGCGAGGGAGACCCAGTACTTC. The chain carries TRBV7-2 and TRBJ2-5; TRBD2 aligns across 9 bases. Trimming removed 5 bases from V and 5 bases from J; junction bases left unmatched: 9. There are 15 residues in the CDR3. In germline, CDR1 is SGHTA, CDR2 FQGNSA.

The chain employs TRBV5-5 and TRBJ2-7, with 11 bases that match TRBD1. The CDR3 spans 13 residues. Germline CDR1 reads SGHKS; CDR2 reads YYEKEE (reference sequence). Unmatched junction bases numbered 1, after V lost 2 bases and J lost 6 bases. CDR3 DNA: TGTGCCAGCAGCTTAGGGACAGGGGGCGAGCAGTACTTC. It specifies CASSLGTGGEQYF.

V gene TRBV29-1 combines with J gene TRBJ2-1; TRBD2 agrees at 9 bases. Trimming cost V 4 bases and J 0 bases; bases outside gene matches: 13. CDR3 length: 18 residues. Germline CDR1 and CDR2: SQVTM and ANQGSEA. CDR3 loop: CSVGGLAGRISSYNEQFF. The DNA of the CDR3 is TGCAGCGTTGGGGGTCTAGCGGGGAGGATTAGCTCCTACAATGAGCAGTTCTTC.

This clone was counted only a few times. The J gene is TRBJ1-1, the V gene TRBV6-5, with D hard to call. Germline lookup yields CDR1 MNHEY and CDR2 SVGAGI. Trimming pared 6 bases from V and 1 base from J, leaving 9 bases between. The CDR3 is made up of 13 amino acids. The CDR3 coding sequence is TGTGCCAGCAGGAATCAGGAGAACACTGAAGCTTTCTTT. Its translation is CASRNQENTEAFF.

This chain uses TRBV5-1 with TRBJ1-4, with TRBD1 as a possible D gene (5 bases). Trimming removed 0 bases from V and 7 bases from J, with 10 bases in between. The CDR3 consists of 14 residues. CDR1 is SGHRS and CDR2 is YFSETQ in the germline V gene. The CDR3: CASSLGQGGEKLFF. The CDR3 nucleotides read TGCGCCAGCAGCTTGGGGCAGGGAGGTGAAAAACTGTTTTTT.

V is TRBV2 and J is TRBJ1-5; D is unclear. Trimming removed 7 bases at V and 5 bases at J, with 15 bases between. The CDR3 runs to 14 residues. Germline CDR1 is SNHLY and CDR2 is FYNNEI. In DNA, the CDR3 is TGTGCCAGCAAATCATTCCTCGGGGATCAGCCCCAGCATTTT. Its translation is CASKSFLGDQPQHF.

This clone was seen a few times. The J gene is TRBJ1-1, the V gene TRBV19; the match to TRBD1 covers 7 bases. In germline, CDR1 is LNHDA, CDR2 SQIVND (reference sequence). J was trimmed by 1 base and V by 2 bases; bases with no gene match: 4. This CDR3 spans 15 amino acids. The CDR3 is CASSITGATNTEAFF. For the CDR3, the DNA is TGTGCCAGTAGTATAACAGGGGCGACGAACACTGAAGCTTTCTTT.

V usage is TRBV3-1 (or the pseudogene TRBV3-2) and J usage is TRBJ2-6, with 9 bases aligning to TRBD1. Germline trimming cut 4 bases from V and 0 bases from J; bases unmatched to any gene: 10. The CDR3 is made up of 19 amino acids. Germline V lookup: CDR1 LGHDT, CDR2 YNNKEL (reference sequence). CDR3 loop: CASSPNSGTGRSGANVLTF. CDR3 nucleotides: TGTGCCAGCAGCCCTAACTCCGGGACAGGGCGCTCTGGGGCCAACGTCCTGACTTTC.

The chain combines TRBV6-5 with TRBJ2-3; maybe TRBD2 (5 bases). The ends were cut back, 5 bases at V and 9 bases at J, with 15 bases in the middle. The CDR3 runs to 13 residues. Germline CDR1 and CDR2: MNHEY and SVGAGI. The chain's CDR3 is CASSKASSRTQYF. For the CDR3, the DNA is TGTGCCAGCAGTAAGGCATCTAGCCGGACGCAGTATTTT.

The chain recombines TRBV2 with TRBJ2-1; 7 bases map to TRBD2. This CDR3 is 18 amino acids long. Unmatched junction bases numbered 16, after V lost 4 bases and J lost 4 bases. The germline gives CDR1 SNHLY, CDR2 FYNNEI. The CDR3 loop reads CASSGSGGGATPYNEQFF. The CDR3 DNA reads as TGTGCCAGCAGTGGCTCTGGCGGGGGAGCCACTCCTTACAATGAGCAGTTCTTC.

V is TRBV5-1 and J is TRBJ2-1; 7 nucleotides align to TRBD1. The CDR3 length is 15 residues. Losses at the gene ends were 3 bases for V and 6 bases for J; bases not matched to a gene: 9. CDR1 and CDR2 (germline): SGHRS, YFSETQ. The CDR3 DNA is TGCGCCAGCAGCTCCTATGGACAGGCGTCCAATGAGCAGTTCTTC. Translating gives CASSSYGQASNEQFF. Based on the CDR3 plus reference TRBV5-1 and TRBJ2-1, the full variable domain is KAGVTQTPRYLIKTRGQQVTLSCSPISGHRSVSWYQQTPGQGLQFLFEYFSETQRNKGNFPGRFSGRQFSNSRSEMNVSTLELGDSALYLCASSSYGQASNEQFFGPGTRLTVL.

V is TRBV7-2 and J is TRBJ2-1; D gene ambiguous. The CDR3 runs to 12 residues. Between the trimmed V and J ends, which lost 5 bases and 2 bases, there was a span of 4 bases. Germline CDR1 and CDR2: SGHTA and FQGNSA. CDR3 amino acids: CASSRTYNEQFF. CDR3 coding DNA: TGTGCCAGCAGCCGTACCTACAATGAGCAGTTCTTC.

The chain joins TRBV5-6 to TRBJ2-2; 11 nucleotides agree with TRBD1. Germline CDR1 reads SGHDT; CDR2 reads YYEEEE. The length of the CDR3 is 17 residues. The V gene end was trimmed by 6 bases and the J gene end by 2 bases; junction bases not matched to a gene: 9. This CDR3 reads CASTRGQGVINTGELFF. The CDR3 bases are TGTGCCAGCACCCGGGGACAGGGGGTGATCAACACCGGGGAGCTGTTTTTT.

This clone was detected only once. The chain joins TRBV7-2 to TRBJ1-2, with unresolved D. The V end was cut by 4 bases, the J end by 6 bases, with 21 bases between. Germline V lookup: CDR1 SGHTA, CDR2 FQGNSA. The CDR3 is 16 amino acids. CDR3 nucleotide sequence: TGTGCCAGCAGCTCGGATATCAGGCTCGTCGGGAATGGCTACACCTTC. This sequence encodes CASSSDIRLVGNGYTF.

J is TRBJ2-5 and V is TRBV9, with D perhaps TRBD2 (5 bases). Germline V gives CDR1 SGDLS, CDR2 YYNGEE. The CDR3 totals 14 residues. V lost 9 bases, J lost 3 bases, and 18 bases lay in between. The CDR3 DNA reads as TGTGCCACCAACCGAGATGGGAGAAAAGAGACCCAGTACTTC. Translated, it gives CATNRDGRKETQYF.

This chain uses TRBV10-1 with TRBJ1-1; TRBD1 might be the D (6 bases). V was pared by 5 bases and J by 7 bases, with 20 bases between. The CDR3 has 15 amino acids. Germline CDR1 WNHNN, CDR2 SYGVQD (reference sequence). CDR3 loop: CASSQAGQRDGEAFF. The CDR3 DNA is TGCGCCAGCAGTCAAGCCGGACAGAGGGATGGTGAAGCTTTCTTT.

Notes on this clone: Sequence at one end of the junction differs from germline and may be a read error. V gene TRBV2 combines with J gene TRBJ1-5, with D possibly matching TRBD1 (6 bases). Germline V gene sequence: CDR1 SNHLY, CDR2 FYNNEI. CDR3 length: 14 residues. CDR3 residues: CASSEDRIGQPQHF. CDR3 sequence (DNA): TGTGCCAGCAGCGAAGACAGGATTGGTCAGCCCCAGCATTTT.

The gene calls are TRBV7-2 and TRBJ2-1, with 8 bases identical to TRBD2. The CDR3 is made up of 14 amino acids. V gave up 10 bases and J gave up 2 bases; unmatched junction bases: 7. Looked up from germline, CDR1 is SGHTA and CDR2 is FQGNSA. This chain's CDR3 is CATRGGRAYNEQFF. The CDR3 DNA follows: TGTGCCACTCGGGGGGGCAGGGCCTACAATGAGCAGTTCTTC.

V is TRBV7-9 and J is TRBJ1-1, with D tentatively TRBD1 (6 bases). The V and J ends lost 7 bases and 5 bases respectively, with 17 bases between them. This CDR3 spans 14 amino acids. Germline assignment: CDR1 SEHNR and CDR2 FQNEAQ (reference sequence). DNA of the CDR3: TGTGCCAGCACTGAGAGGGGGTTCCCAACTGAAGCTTTCTTT. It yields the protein CASTERGFPTEAFF.